These 21 T cell receptor beta chains share one sample of origin, sequenced in a study of regulatory T cells in long-lasting Graves disease. Assembly of TCR beta libraries relied on iRepertoire HTBI primers together with Arm-PCR of CDR3 regions. TCRdb reprocessed the multiplex PCR reads with MiXCR, giving one entry per CDR3 protein. The sample holds 350,000 to 400,000 distinct CDR3 sequences; about a sixth are singletons and the top ten take around 20%. Time point of the sample: newly diagnosed GD, antithyroid drugs for less than 3 months. Generation of the TCR library employed RNA extracted from PBMCs. In addition, the sample was reused for a study of T cells in Graves' hyperthyroidism and ophthalmopathy.

The source was peripheral blood mononuclear cells (PBMCs), collected at new diagnosis, from a patient treated with antithyroid drugs. The receptor set was obtained from a woman under 30 with Graves disease.

The chain is built from TRBV5-1 and TRBJ1-6, with D unclear. Germline V CDR1 and CDR2: SGHRS, YFSETQ. This CDR3 is built from 14 residues. With 0 bases removed from V and 7 bases from J, the gap between germline ends came to 8 bases. CDR3 region: CASSLDSGNSPLHF. The CDR3 nucleotides read TGCGCCAGCAGCTTGGACAGTGGAAATTCACCCCTCCACTTT.

Ten or more counts support this clonotype. This rearrangement joins TRBV27 to TRBJ2-7; the match to TRBD1 covers 10 bases. CDR1 is MNHEY, CDR2 SMNVEV, per germline (reference sequence). The V segment lost 6 bases and the J segment 6 bases; nucleotides outside the gene matches: 2. CDR3 length: 12 residues. The CDR3 nucleotides are TGTGCCAGCAGGGGACAGGGGATCGAGCAGTACTTC. Translating gives CASRGQGIEQYF.

The chain links TRBV19 to TRBJ2-6, with D tentatively TRBD1 (6 bases). The CDR3 consists of 14 residues. The V end was cut by 9 bases, the J end by 1 base, with 10 bases between. Per the germline V gene, CDR1 is LNHDA and CDR2 is SQIVND (reference sequence). This CDR3 reads CASGTPSGANVLTF. The DNA for the CDR3 is TGTGCCAGCGGGACACCTTCTGGGGCCAACGTCCTGACTTTC.

This clonotype was recorded at least ten times. The rearrangement uses TRBV18 and TRBJ2-2; perhaps TRBD2 as D (5 bases). The germline gives CDR1 KGHSH, CDR2 LQKENI. The CDR3 has 14 amino acids. Trimming stripped 6 bases from V and 0 bases from J, with 8 bases between. The CDR3 DNA sequence: TGTGCCAGCTCTCAACTAGCGAACACCGGGGAGCTGTTTTTT. Residues: CASSQLANTGELFF.

This clonotype has a count of ten or more. This CDR3 is CASSDEPARTDTQYF. The CDR3 coding sequence is TGTGCCAGCAGTGATGAACCCGCCCGCACAGATACGCAGTATTTT. The V call is TRBV2, the J call TRBJ2-3, with D hard to call. Between the trimmed V and J ends, which lost 3 bases and 1 base, there was a span of 11 bases. In germline, CDR1 is SNHLY, CDR2 FYNNEI. The CDR3 has 15 amino acids.

This clonotype was seen ten or more times. This chain connects TRBV3-1 to TRBJ2-2; 10 bases line up with TRBD1. Germline CDR1 reads LGHDT; CDR2 reads YNNKEL (reference sequence). Unmatched junction bases numbered 6, after V lost 0 bases and J lost 5 bases. The CDR3 is made up of 17 amino acids. The CDR3 DNA reads TGTGCCAGCAGCCAAGAAGCTTGGGACAGGGGTACCGGGGAGCTGTTTTTT. This codes for CASSQEAWDRGTGELFF.

This clonotype was observed a handful of times. A much bigger clone sits one base away, suggesting this may be a read error. The rearrangement uses TRBV6-1 and TRBJ2-1; 8 nucleotides agree with TRBD2. The CDR3 consists of 14 residues. Per the germline V gene, CDR1 is MNHNS and CDR2 is SASEGT. This CDR3 reads CASSGSGGYNEQLF. The CDR3 nucleotides read TGTGCCAGCAGTGGAAGCGGGGGATACAATGAGCAGCTCTTC.

This clonotype was detected only a few times. The rearrangement uses TRBV20-1 and TRBJ2-2; tentative D call: TRBD1 (5 bases). The germline gives CDR1 DFQATT, CDR2 SNEGSKA (reference sequence). The CDR3 consists of 13 residues. V was cut by 0 bases and J by 6 bases, with 8 bases left in between. The CDR3 loop is CSARDVGAGELFF. The DNA of the CDR3 is TGCAGTGCTAGAGATGTAGGGGCCGGGGAGCTGTTTTTT.

This clonotype was seen ten or more times. This rearrangement joins TRBV28 to TRBJ1-2; no definite D call. This CDR3 is built from 12 residues. Germline V gene data show CDR1 as MDHEN and CDR2 as SYDVKM. V lost 5 bases to trimming and J lost 4 bases, with 8 bases between them. Here the CDR3 DNA reads TGTGCCAGCAGTCCCCGGGGCTATGGCTACACCTTC. As protein: CASSPRGYGYTF.

Only a few counts were recorded for this clonotype. The V and J genes are TRBV28 and TRBJ1-2, with D maybe TRBD1 (6 bases). The V gene's germline CDR1 is MDHEN and CDR2 SYDVKM. The V and J ends lost 2 bases and 4 bases respectively, with 11 bases between them. The CDR3 runs 14 residues. The CDR3 nucleotides are TGTGCCAGCAGTTTACCGGTAGGGGGCTATGGCTACACCTTC. This codes for CASSLPVGGYGYTF.

In regard to this clonotype: A much larger clone lies one base from this, so it may be a read error. The final CDR3 position lacks the conserved phenylalanine or tryptophan, pointing to a likely read error. CDR3 in DNA: TGTGCCACCAGCCAACCCGGGACCCGAGCAGATACGCAGTATCTT. Amino acids: CATSQPGTRADTQYL. The rearrangement joins TRBV24-1 to TRBJ2-3; D possibly uses TRBD1 or TRBD2 (5 bases each). The CDR3 sequence is 15 residues long. V was trimmed by 7 bases and J by 4 bases, leaving 17 bases between them. Germline V CDR1 and CDR2: KGHDR, SFDVKD.

Points on this clonotype: A much larger clone differs by one base, so this may be a read error. The chain couples TRBV7-2 to TRBJ1-6; a weak D match, TRBD1 (5 bases). Germline CDR1 and CDR2: SGHTA and FQGNSA. The CDR3 consists of 13 residues. Trimming shortened V by 2 bases and J by 10 bases, and 9 bases separated the two germline ends. This chain's CDR3 is CASSLTGGSPLHF. The CDR3 DNA sequence: TGTGCCAGCAGCTTAACGGGGGGATCACCCCTCCACTTT.

The V and J genes are TRBV28 and TRBJ1-6; unclear D gene. Per germline, CDR1 MDHEN and CDR2 SYDVKM. The V and J ends lost 3 bases and 7 bases respectively, with 10 bases between them. The CDR3 covers 14 residues. The CDR3 loop is CASSFDTINSPLHF. In DNA form, the CDR3 reads TGTGCCAGCAGTTTTGACACCATAAATTCACCCCTCCACTTT.

On this clonotype itself: Just one base apart from a much larger clone, this may be a read error. The rearrangement uses TRBV6-1 and TRBJ1-1; possible D gene TRBD1, 6 bases. This CDR3 has 15 residues. With 7 bases removed from V and 3 bases from J, the gap between germline ends came to 18 bases. CDR1 and CDR2 from the germline V gene are MNHNS and SASEGT. CDR3 DNA sequence: TGTGCCAGCACCCCCTTGGGGGGGCCTCACACTGAAGCTTTCTTT. This gives the protein CASTPLGGPHTEAFF.

Of note for this clonotype: Given a much more abundant clone one base away, this may be a read error. This CDR3 fails to terminate in the conserved phenylalanine or tryptophan, so it likely reflects a read error. The chain links TRBV18 to TRBJ2-1; 9 bases match TRBD2. Trimming took 8 bases from V and 7 from J; bases not matched to a gene: 12. The CDR3 sequence is 15 residues long. Germline CDR1 KGHSH, CDR2 LQKENI. CDR3 protein: CASHRAGGARNEQFL. In DNA form, the CDR3 reads TGTGCCAGCCACCGTGCGGGGGGGGCCCGGAATGAGCAGTTCCTC.

This clonotype was seen repeatedly, ten times or more. The J gene is TRBJ1-5, the V gene TRBV7-9; D uncertain. CDR3 size: 15 residues. Germline CDR1 reads SEHNR; CDR2 reads FQNEAQ (reference sequence). V dropped 5 bases and J dropped 1 base, with 12 bases sitting between them. The CDR3 nucleotides are TGTGCCAGCAGCCCAAAGGACTCAAGCAATCAGCCCCAGCATTTT. This gives the protein CASSPKDSSNQPQHF.

J is TRBJ2-2 and V is TRBV7-6, with TRBD1 identical over 7 bases. Unmatched junction bases numbered 5, after V lost 4 bases and J lost 3 bases. This CDR3 is built from 15 residues. The germline V gene has CDR1 SGHVS and CDR2 FNYEAQ. The CDR3 DNA follows: TGTGCCAGCAGCTCACAGGGGCTGTACACCGGGGAGCTGTTTTTT. Its protein is CASSSQGLYTGELFF.

This clonotype has a count of ten or more. The genes are TRBV7-8 and TRBJ2-4, with 14 bases that match TRBD2. Germline V lookup: CDR1 SGHVS, CDR2 FQNEAQ. CDR3 size: 17 residues. Germline trimming cut 5 bases from V and 4 bases from J; bases unmatched to any gene: 7. This chain's CDR3 is CASSLGTSGRTKNIQYF. CDR3 in DNA: TGTGCCAGCAGCCTCGGGACTAGCGGGAGAACTAAAAACATTCAGTACTTC.

This clonotype was detected many times. V gene TRBV19 combines with J gene TRBJ2-5; 11 nucleotides line up with TRBD2. Germline V gene lookup returns CDR1 LNHDA and CDR2 SQIVND (reference sequence). V trimming: 5 bases; J trimming: 6 bases; junction bases outside the gene matches: 8. CDR3 length equals 15 residues. The CDR3 spells CASSERTSGRQTQYF. The CDR3 DNA sequence: TGTGCCAGTAGTGAACGAACTAGCGGGAGACAGACCCAGTACTTC.

This clonotype was detected many times. CDR3 protein: CASSQGGTASGANVLTF. For the CDR3, the DNA is TGTGCCAGCAGCCAAGGGGGGACAGCTTCTGGGGCCAACGTCCTGACTTTC. The J gene is TRBJ2-6, the V gene TRBV3-1; 7 bases map to TRBD1. Looked up from germline, CDR1 is LGHDT and CDR2 is YNNKEL (reference sequence). Losses at the gene ends were 1 base for V and 1 base for J; bases not matched to a gene: 4. The CDR3 consists of 17 residues.

The chain employs TRBV2 and TRBJ1-3, with D unresolved. V was pared by 7 bases and J by 4 bases, with 20 bases between. CDR1 is SNHLY and CDR2 is FYNNEI in the germline V gene. CDR3 length: 16 amino acids. The CDR3 sequence is CASMEGYGSGGNTIYF. The DNA of the CDR3 is TGTGCCAGCATGGAGGGTTACGGTTCTGGAGGAAACACCATATATTTT.